The 12 T cell receptor beta chains below all came from one sample that was sequenced in a study of T cell responses to AZD1222 COVID-19 vaccine. Clones were read by immunoSEQ multiplex PCR, and TCRdb kept only the in-frame ones, dropping some. The sample records about 56,000 clones, approximately 83% being singletons. Sample: peripheral blood, taken on day 0 of AZD1222 vaccination. These receptor sequences come from an adult in good health.

The V and J genes are TRBV2 and TRBJ2-1; D uncertain. This CDR3 has 15 residues. Germline V lookup: CDR1 SNHLY, CDR2 FYNNEI. Trimming stripped 0 bases from V and 13 bases from J, with 19 bases between. CDR3 bases: TGTGCCAGCAGTGAAGCGCTTCCGGCACGGCTCCCCCAGTTCTTC. Translating gives CASSEALPARLPQFF. The full variable domain, completed using reference TRBV2 and TRBJ2-1, is EPEVTQTPSHQVTQMGQEVILRCVPISNHLYFYWYRQILGQKVEFLVSFYNNEISEKSEIFDDQFSVERPDGSNFTLKIRSTKLEDSAMYFCASSEALPARLPQFFGPGTRLTVL.

The chain's CDR3 is CASSQEGVGVEKLFF. In DNA form, the CDR3 reads TGTGCCAGCAGCCAAGAAGGCGTGGGGGTTGAAAAACTGTTTTTT. The chain uses TRBV14 and TRBJ1-4; perhaps TRBD1 as D (5 bases). The germline V gene has CDR1 SGHDN and CDR2 FVKESK. This CDR3 is 15 amino acids long. V shed 0 bases and J shed 7 bases, with 12 bases lying between them. Filled out from reference TRBV14 and TRBJ1-4, the complete variable domain reads EAGVTQFPSHSVIEKGQTVTLRCDPISGHDNLYWYRRVMGKEIKFLLHFVKESKQDESGMPNNRFLAERTGGTYSTLKVQPAELEDSGVYFCASSQEGVGVEKLFFGSGTQLSVL.

With regard to this clone: The junction and the germline gene differ at one end; a read error may be behind it. The sample has other DNA sequences that encode this CDR3 too. The chain joins TRBV24-1 to TRBJ2-2; tentatively, D is TRBD1 or TRBD2 (5 bases each). The CDR3 totals 16 residues. Germline-derived CDR1 and CDR2 are KGHDR and SFDVKD. The CDR3 nucleotides read TGCCCCCCCCGTCCCCCCGGGCCCGGGACGACCGGGGAGCTGTTTTTT. It translates to CPPRPPGPGTTGELFF.

V usage is TRBV2 and J usage is TRBJ2-7; D perhaps matches TRBD2 (6 bases). The V gene lost 7 bases and the J gene lost 6 bases, with 28 bases spanning the gap. There are 17 residues in the CDR3. Germline CDR1 is SNHLY and CDR2 is FYNNEI. The chain's CDR3 is CASKMRSLTFYGGEQYF. Here the CDR3 DNA reads TGTGCCAGCAAAATGCGGAGCCTAACGTTCTACGGGGGCGAGCAGTACTTC.

The sample holds a few counts of this clone. V and J are TRBV20-1 and TRBJ1-1; no reliable D call. CDR1 and CDR2 (germline): DFQATT, SNEGSKA (reference sequence). Trimming removed 2 bases from V and 11 bases from J, with 9 bases in between. The CDR3 contains 10 residues. This CDR3 reads CSARPIGAFF. CDR3 DNA sequence: TGCAGTGCTAGACCAATAGGCGCTTTCTTT.

This clone was detected only once. The chain links TRBV12-3 or TRBV12-4 to TRBJ1-1; D is ambiguous. Trimming pared 3 bases from V and 2 bases from J, leaving 4 bases between. CDR3 length equals 12 residues. CDR3 DNA: TGTGCCAGCAGTTTGTCTAACACTGAAGCTTTCTTT. This translates into CASSLSNTEAFF.

This chain uses TRBV28 with TRBJ1-2, with 7 positions matching TRBD1. Trimming removed 8 bases from V and 7 bases from J; junction bases left unmatched: 13. This CDR3 is 14 amino acids long. The germline gives CDR1 MDHEN, CDR2 SYDVKM. The CDR3: CASLPPARGGGYTF. DNA for the CDR3: TGTGCCAGCCTGCCTCCGGCCAGGGGGGGTGGCTACACCTTC.

V usage is TRBV28 and J usage is TRBJ2-1; 16 bases are a match to TRBD2. This CDR3 spans 15 amino acids. Germline trimming cut 6 bases from V and 11 bases from J; bases unmatched to any gene: 7. Per germline, CDR1 MDHEN and CDR2 SYDVKM. This CDR3 is CASSPGLAGGPKQFF. As DNA, the CDR3 is TGTGCCAGCAGCCCGGGACTAGCGGGGGGGCCGAAGCAGTTCTTC.

As concerns this clone: Other DNA sequences in this specimen translate into the identical CDR3. V and J are TRBV5-1 and TRBJ1-4; D call uncertain. The CDR3 has 13 residues. CDR1 is SGHRS and CDR2 is YFSETQ in the germline V gene. V was clipped by 0 bases and J by 4 bases, with 4 bases between them. The CDR3, as DNA: TGCGCCAGCAGCTTGGCCAGTAATGAAAAACTGTTTTTT. It yields the protein CASSLASNEKLFF.

The rearrangement links TRBV7-9 to TRBJ1-2, with D unresolved. Germline loops: CDR1 SEHNR, CDR2 FQNEAQ (reference sequence). Trimming removed 2 bases from V and 6 bases from J, with 19 bases in between. This CDR3 region has 16 residues. The CDR3 DNA sequence: TGTGCCAGCAGCTTAAAGTTAGCACCAGGTTCGGATGGCTACACCTTC. It encodes CASSLKLAPGSDGYTF. Using reference TRBV7-9 and TRBJ1-2 for the parts outside the CDR3, the full variable domain is DTGVSQNPRHKITKRGQNVTFRCDPISEHNRLYWYRQTLGQGPEFLTYFQNEAQLEKSRLLSDRFSAERPKGSFSTLEIQRTEQGDSAMYLCASSLKLAPGSDGYTFGSGTRLTVV.

This sequence joins TRBV9 and TRBJ2-3, with 7 bases lining up with TRBD2. The CDR3 length is 16 residues. V was clipped by 0 bases and J by 2 bases; unmatched bases: 6. From germline, CDR1 is SGDLS and CDR2 YYNGEE. CDR3 protein: CASSVEDGGYTDTQYF. The CDR3 coding sequence is TGTGCCAGCAGCGTAGAAGACGGGGGGTACACAGATACGCAGTATTTT.

The gene calls are TRBV7-9 and TRBJ2-5; a weak D match, TRBD2 (6 bases). CDR3 length equals 15 residues. The V end was cut by 1 base, the J end by 5 bases, with 14 bases between. The germline CDR1 and CDR2 sequences are SEHNR and FQNEAQ (reference sequence). The CDR3 sequence is CASSLEGLGGETQYF. The CDR3 DNA follows: TGTGCCAGCAGCTTAGAGGGTTTAGGAGGGGAGACCCAGTACTTC. Drawing the rest from reference TRBV7-9 and TRBJ2-5, the complete variable domain is DTGVSQNPRHKITKRGQNVTFRCDPISEHNRLYWYRQTLGQGPEFLTYFQNEAQLEKSRLLSDRFSAERPKGSFSTLEIQRTEQGDSAMYLCASSLEGLGGETQYFGPGTRLLVL.